Listed here is a single T cell receptor (beta chain). This record comes from a study of blood T cell repertoires in COVID-19. Across the whole study: COVID-19 samples, acute and convalescent, were from the United States, Italy and Spain. T cells, B-cell-depleted T cells, or PBMCs provided the cDNA or gDNA that served as material.

Germline CDR1 and CDR2: WSHSY and SAAADI. V was trimmed by 9 bases and J by 5 bases, leaving 13 bases between them. This CDR3 is 13 amino acids long. Authors' analysis steps: Researchers report that nucleated cell counts were estimated from reference gene primer amplification. Clones were sequenced by immunoSEQ multiplex PCR, and TCRdb holds only the in-frame ones, with some missing. Clone size and the V and J calls come from that table; the DNA yielded D and trimming. The sample lists about 100,000 clones, 80% to 95% occurring once. The material sequenced was peripheral blood. The sequence derives from a man aged 50 to 60 with active COVID-19. The rearrangement uses TRBV10-2 and TRBJ1-4; D is unresolved. The CDR3 is CASSRGTNEKLFF. The CDR3 DNA reads TGCGCCAGTTCCAGAGGCACCAATGAAAAACTGTTTTTT.